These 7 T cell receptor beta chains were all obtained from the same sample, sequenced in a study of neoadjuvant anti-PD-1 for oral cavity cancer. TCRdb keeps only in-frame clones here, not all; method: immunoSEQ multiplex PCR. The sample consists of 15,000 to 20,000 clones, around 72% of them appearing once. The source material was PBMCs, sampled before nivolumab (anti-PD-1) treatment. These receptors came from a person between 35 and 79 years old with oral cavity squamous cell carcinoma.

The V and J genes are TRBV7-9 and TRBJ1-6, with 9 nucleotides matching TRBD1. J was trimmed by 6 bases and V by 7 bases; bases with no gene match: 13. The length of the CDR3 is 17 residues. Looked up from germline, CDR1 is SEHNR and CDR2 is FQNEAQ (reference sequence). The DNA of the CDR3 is TGTGCCAGCAAAGGGACAGGGTTGTTGAATAGTAATTCACCCCTCCACTTT. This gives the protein CASKGTGLLNSNSPLHF.

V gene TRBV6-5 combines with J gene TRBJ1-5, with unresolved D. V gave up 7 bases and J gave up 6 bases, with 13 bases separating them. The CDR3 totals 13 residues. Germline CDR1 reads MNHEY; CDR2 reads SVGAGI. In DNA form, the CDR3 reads TGTGCCAGCACTAGGGCGACCCCTCAGCCCCAGCATTTT. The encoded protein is CASTRATPQPQHF.

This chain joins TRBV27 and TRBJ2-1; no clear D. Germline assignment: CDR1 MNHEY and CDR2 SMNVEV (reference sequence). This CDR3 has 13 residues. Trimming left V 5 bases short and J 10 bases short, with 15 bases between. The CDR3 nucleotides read TGTGCCAGCAGTCCAGGTGCAGTCAGCGAGCAGTTCTTC. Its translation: CASSPGAVSEQFF.

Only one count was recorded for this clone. CDR3 nucleotides: TGTGCCAGCAACCGAGGGGGTAAGGGCCTGCCCCAGCATTTT. Translated, it gives CASNRGGKGLPQHF. V usage is TRBV2 and J usage is TRBJ1-5; tentative D call: TRBD1 (6 bases). Germline loops: CDR1 SNHLY, CDR2 FYNNEI. The CDR3 runs 14 residues. Trimming removed 7 bases from V and 9 bases from J, with 19 bases in between.

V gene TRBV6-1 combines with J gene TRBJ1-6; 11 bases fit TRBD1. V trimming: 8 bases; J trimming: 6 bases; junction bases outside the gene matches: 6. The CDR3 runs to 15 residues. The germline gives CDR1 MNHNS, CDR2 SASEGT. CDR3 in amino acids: CASGVGQGANSPLHF. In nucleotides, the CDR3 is TGTGCCAGCGGGGTCGGACAGGGGGCTAATTCACCCCTCCACTTT.

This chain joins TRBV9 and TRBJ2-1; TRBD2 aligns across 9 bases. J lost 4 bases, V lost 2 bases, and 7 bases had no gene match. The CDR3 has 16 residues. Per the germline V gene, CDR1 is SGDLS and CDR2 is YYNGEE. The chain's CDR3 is CASSVISGGSYNEQFF. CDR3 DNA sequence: TGTGCCAGCAGCGTCATTAGCGGGGGCTCATACAATGAGCAGTTCTTC.

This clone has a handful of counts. CDR3 loop: CASSRTGVSNQPQHF. The CDR3 region has the DNA TGTGCCAGCAGCCGGACAGGGGTTAGCAATCAGCCCCAGCATTTT. The V call is TRBV6-5, the J call TRBJ1-5; 9 positions agree with TRBD1. Per germline, CDR1 MNHEY and CDR2 SVGAGI. J lost 0 bases, V lost 6 bases, and 3 bases had no gene match. This CDR3 contains 15 residues.